This TCR beta chain was obtained from a study of Graves' ophthalmopathy and Graves' hyperthyroidism. Background on the study: Upon initial diagnosis and before any treatment, peripheral blood was collected. Study observations and caveats: It was with around 67% sensitivity and about 72% specificity that the model predicted ophthalmopathy progression. Ophthalmopathy and stable hyperthyroidism were discriminated by a 13-signature model, with over 85% sensitivity and 81.08% specificity. Most expanded clonotypes from thyroid (those above 0.001 frequency) were also found in blood.

As the template, RNA transcripts were used to amplify TCR beta CDR3 regions. Investigators did first-round RT-PCR with HTBI primers, then second-round multiplex PCR. TCRdb re-derived calls from the multiplex PCR reads in MiXCR, one entry per CDR3 protein. The sample lists over 200,000 distinct CDR3 sequences, roughly 27% occurring once. As to this clonotype: The antigen remains undetermined.

Germline V gene data show CDR1 as SGHRS and CDR2 as YFSETQ. V was pared by 0 bases and J by 6 bases, with 13 bases between. The CDR3 runs to 14 residues. Sequenced material: peripheral blood. The genes are TRBV5-1 and TRBJ2-7, with D unclear. The TCR comes from a man aged 50-60 years with Graves' ophthalmopathy. The CDR3 region is CASSLDSLSAEQYF. CDR3 coding DNA: TGCGCCAGCAGCTTGGACAGCCTCAGCGCCGAGCAGTACTTC.